The rows below give T cell receptor beta chains drawn from one sample of a study of early T cells in non-severe SARS-CoV-2 infection. One entry per CDR3 protein, called by TCRdb with MiXCR from the 5' RACE reads. The sample shows fewer than 80,000 distinct CDR3 sequences, 4.6% of them seen only once. The sample consisted of whole blood, taken at baseline. These receptor sequences come from an adult who was a healthcare worker with PCR-confirmed SARS-CoV-2 infection or an uninfected control (not recorded which). The donor label of this sample is uncertain. The CDR3 runs from the conserved cysteine through the conserved F or W. Each record gives: V gene, clone size, D gene, J gene, CDR3 length, CDR3 DNA, CDR3 protein. A D gene is named only where the DNA matches it firmly. Rows give clone size only sometimes, using once, few, many, or a class for an expanded clone.

>TRBV11-2|NA|NA|TRBJ2-2|15
TGTGCCAGCAGCTTAAGCGGCCTGAACACCGGGGAGCTGTTTTTT
CASSLSGLNTGELFF
>TRBV6-5|few|TRBD1|TRBJ2-7|14
TGTGCCAGCAGCCAGGGACAGTCCAGATACGAGCAGTACTTC
CASSQGQSRYEQYF
>TRBV12-3/TRBV12-4|few|TRBD1|TRBJ2-7|16
TGTGCCAGCAGTCCCCCAACAGGGGGTGAGGGGGGCGAGCAGTACTTC
CASSPPTGGEGGEQYF
>TRBV7-9|few|NA|TRBJ2-7|16
TGTGCCAGCAGCCGCGCGTCCGGGACGGGCTCCTACGAGCAGTACTTC
CASSRASGTGSYEQYF
>TRBV11-2|NA|NA|TRBJ2-3|16
TGTGCCAGCAGCTTAGATGGGGTTACTAGCACAGATACGCAGTATTTT
CASSLDGVTSTDTQYF
>TRBV7-2|many|NA|TRBJ1-2|15
TGTGCCAGCAGCTTAGCGGCCACAACCCAAAAGGGCTACACCTTC
CASSLAATTQKGYTF
>TRBV11-2|NA|NA|TRBJ1-1|14
TGTGCCAGCAGCTTAGTTGGAGGGAACACTGAAGCTTTCTTT
CASSLVGGNTEAFF
>TRBV28|NA|NA|TRBJ2-7|14
TGTGCCAGCAGTTTATGGGACAGCTCCTACGAGCAGTACTTC
CASSLWDSSYEQYF
>TRBV6-4|NA|NA|TRBJ2-4|12
TGTGCCAGCAGAGGTGGCAAAAACATTCAGTACTTC
CASRGGKNIQYF
>TRBV6-2/TRBV6-3|many|NA|TRBJ2-7|15
TGTGCCAGCAGACTCCGGGCACAGGTTGACTACGAGCAGTACTTC
CASRLRAQVDYEQYF
>TRBV10-2|NA|NA|TRBJ2-1|14
TGCGCCAGCAGTGAGTCGCCTCAGCACAATGAGCAGTTCTTC
CASSESPQHNEQFF
>TRBV28|few|NA|TRBJ2-5|13
TGTGCCAGCAGTTTAGGCCAGCTGGAGACCCAGTACTTC
CASSLGQLETQYF
>TRBV7-6|many|TRBD1|TRBJ1-1|14
TGTGCCAGCAGCGCTGAGACAGGGCGGACTGAAGCTTTCTTT
CASSAETGRTEAFF
>TRBV27|few|NA|TRBJ2-5|11
TGTGCCAGCAGTTCGGAAGAGACCCAGTACTTC
CASSSEETQYF
>TRBV3-1|NA|TRBD1|TRBJ1-1|14
TGTGCCAGCATCCCAGGGGGCCGGGGCACTGAAGCTTTCTTT
CASIPGGRGTEAFF
>TRBV28|few|NA|TRBJ1-5|13
TGTGCCAGCAGCCCCGATCCAGTACAGCCCCAGCATTTT
CASSPDPVQPQHF
>TRBV16|few|NA|TRBJ1-6|13
TGTGCCAGCAGCCAAGGCGTCCATTCACCCCTCCACTTT
CASSQGVHSPLHF
>TRBV7-6|many|TRBD1|TRBJ1-1|14
TGTGCCAGCAGCTTAGAGGACAGGGGGACTGAAGCTTTCTTT
CASSLEDRGTEAFF
>TRBV4-1|NA|NA|TRBJ2-7|16
TGCGCCAGCAGCCAAACCCGAGGAGTTGGGTCCTACGAGCAGTACTTC
CASSQTRGVGSYEQYF
>TRBV6-5|NA|NA|TRBJ1-4|14
TGTGCCAGCAGTTTCGGAAGAAATAATGAAAAACTGTTTTTT
CASSFGRNNEKLFF
>TRBV6-2/TRBV6-3|few|NA|TRBJ2-3|15
TGTGCCAGCAGCCTAGGGGTCCTTCCCACAGATACGCAGTATTTT
CASSLGVLPTDTQYF
>TRBV3-1|few|TRBD2|TRBJ2-1|14
TGTGCCAGCAGCCTACTAGCGGCGATCAATGAGCAGTTCTTC
CASSLLAAINEQFF
>TRBV6-1|many|NA|TRBJ1-6|14
TGTGCCAGCAGTGAACTACTGTATAATTCACCCCTCCACTTT
CASSELLYNSPLHF
>TRBV3-1|few|TRBD1|TRBJ2-5|19
TGTGCCAGCAGCCAAGCCGCGGACAGGGGGCCCTTGGAGGGAGAGACCCAGTACTTC
CASSQAADRGPLEGETQYF
>TRBV12-3/TRBV12-4|many|TRBD1|TRBJ1-5|15
TGTGCCAGCAGTTTAGTCTCAGGGGGCGGTCAGCCCCAGCATTTT
CASSLVSGGGQPQHF
>TRBV10-3|few|NA|TRBJ1-1|13
TGTGCCATACGTACGACAGTCGGGGTCGAAGCTTTCTTT
CAIRTTVGVEAFF
>TRBV7-9|NA|TRBD1|TRBJ1-5|12
TGTGCCAGCAGCCCGACAGGGCCGCCCCAGCATTTT
CASSPTGPPQHF
>TRBV18|many|NA|TRBJ1-1|14
TGTGCCAGCTCACCAGAGACTGGAAACACTGAAGCTTTCTTT
CASSPETGNTEAFF